What follows are 25 T cell receptor beta chains derived from one specimen sequenced in a study of T-cell reconstitution after alpha-beta-depleted transplantation in children. During its preparation, the TCRbeta library received unique molecular identifiers. TCRdb re-called the PCR reads through MiXCR, storing one row per CDR3 protein. The sample lists around 960,000 distinct CDR3 sequences, around 30% occurring once. The sample here was PBMCs, mostly from graft donor cells, taken 360 days after TCRalphabeta/CD19-depleted stem cell transplant. These receptors all stem from a boy under two years old who had a stem cell transplant for SCID, so the T cells may come from the graft donor.

In its sample, this clonotype was seen a few times. The J gene is TRBJ2-5, the V gene TRBV7-9, with no clear D. Germline-derived CDR1 and CDR2 are SEHNR and FQNEAQ (reference sequence). The CDR3 has 14 amino acids. V was trimmed by 5 bases and J by 7 bases, leaving 17 bases between them. The CDR3 sequence is CASSEVRPLGTQYF. CDR3 nucleotide sequence: TGTGCCAGCAGCGAGGTTAGGCCGCTCGGGACCCAGTACTTC.

This clonotype occurred many times. CDR3 in amino acids: CSVERAGGRNLSRFF. Written as DNA, the CDR3 is TGCAGCGTTGAAAGAGCGGGGGGGCGAAATCTTAGTCGGTTCTTC. This sequence joins TRBV29-1 and TRBJ2-1, with 10 bases lining up with TRBD2. CDR1 SQVTM and CDR2 ANQGSEA come from the germline V gene. Unmatched junction bases numbered 16, after V lost 2 bases and J lost 15 bases. This CDR3 spans 15 amino acids.

The V call is TRBV5-5, the J call TRBJ2-1, with a weak D call TRBD1 (5 bases). CDR1 SGHKS and CDR2 YYEKEE come from the germline V gene (reference sequence). The V gene lost 5 bases and the J gene lost 6 bases, with 15 bases spanning the gap. The CDR3 spans 14 residues. CDR3 sequence: CASSFRVAGNEQFF. The CDR3 nucleotides are TGTGCCAGCAGTTTCAGGGTAGCCGGCAATGAGCAGTTCTTC.

V gene TRBV7-2 combines with J gene TRBJ2-7; tentative D call: TRBD1 (6 bases). The V and J ends lost 1 base and 2 bases respectively, with 12 bases between them. Looked up from germline, CDR1 is SGHTA and CDR2 is FQGNSA. The CDR3 runs 15 residues. The CDR3 sequence is CASSLEDSPTYEQYF. For the CDR3, the DNA is TGTGCCAGCAGCTTAGAGGACAGTCCTACCTACGAGCAGTACTTC.

V is TRBV12-3 or TRBV12-4 and J is TRBJ2-1; D tentatively reads TRBD1 or TRBD2 (6 bases each). V was clipped by 2 bases and J by 10 bases, with 18 bases between them. This CDR3 has 15 amino acids. The CDR3 loop reads CASSLKRAGGGEQFF. The CDR3 bases are TGTGCCAGCAGTTTAAAGCGGGCCGGAGGGGGAGAGCAGTTCTTC.

The chain combines TRBV24-1 with TRBJ2-1, with 9 bases identical to TRBD1. The germline V gene encodes CDR1 KGHDR and CDR2 SFDVKD. J lost 1 base, V lost 4 bases, and 4 bases had no gene match. The CDR3 covers 16 residues. The CDR3: CATSEGTGKSYNEQFF. The CDR3 region has the DNA TGTGCCACCAGTGAAGGGACAGGGAAATCCTACAATGAGCAGTTCTTC.

This clonotype has more than one count but fewer than ten. The chain uses TRBV20-1 and TRBJ2-3; 8 nucleotides line up with TRBD2. Germline values: CDR1 DFQATT, CDR2 SNEGSKA (reference sequence). After removal of 6 bases from V and 0 bases from J, the junction contained 8 bases not matched to a gene. The CDR3 consists of 15 residues. The CDR3 reads CSAAHGGESTDTQYF. CDR3 nucleotides: TGCAGTGCCGCTCACGGGGGGGAGAGCACAGATACGCAGTATTTT.

The chain combines TRBV6-2 or TRBV6-3 with TRBJ2-7; no firm D call. CDR1 MNHEY and CDR2 SVGEGT come from the germline V gene. CDR3 length: 13 residues. The V and J ends lost 3 bases and 3 bases respectively, with 9 bases between them. As DNA, the CDR3 is TGTGCCAGCAGTTATCGGTTGGACTACGAGCAGTACTTC. Residues: CASSYRLDYEQYF.

The chain recombines TRBV9 with TRBJ2-1; D might be TRBD1 (7 bases). The CDR3 length is 15 residues. The V end was cut by 6 bases, the J end by 1 base, with 14 bases between. CDR1 SGDLS and CDR2 YYNGEE come from the germline V gene. The CDR3 protein is CASTRGTESYNEQFF. CDR3 DNA: TGTGCCAGCACCCGCGGGACAGAATCCTACAATGAGCAGTTCTTC. The full variable domain, rest sourced from reference TRBV9 and TRBJ2-1, is DSGVTQTPKHLITATGQRVTLRCSPRSGDLSVYWYQQSLDQGLQFLIQYYNGEERAKGNILERFSAQQFPDLHSELNLSSLELGDSALYFCASTRGTESYNEQFFGPGTRLTVL.

The chain has TRBV2 and TRBJ2-4; D assignment may be TRBD1 or TRBD2 (6 bases each). Trimming removed 7 bases at V and 8 bases at J, with 24 bases between. Looked up from germline, CDR1 is SNHLY and CDR2 is FYNNEI. This CDR3 spans 16 amino acids. This CDR3 is CASTMGAGLRSDIQYF. The CDR3 coding sequence is TGTGCCAGCACCATGGGGGCGGGGCTCCGATCGGACATTCAGTACTTC.

The V call is TRBV6-2 or TRBV6-3, the J call TRBJ2-5, with a weak D call TRBD2 (7 bases). Looked up from germline, CDR1 is MNHEY and CDR2 is SVGEGT. V dropped 1 base and J dropped 1 base, with 10 bases sitting between them. The CDR3 runs 15 residues. The DNA of the CDR3 is TGTGCCAGCAGTTACTGGGGGGGCCCCCAAGAGACCCAGTACTTC. Translation: CASSYWGGPQETQYF.

A few counts support this clonotype. This chain joins TRBV6-2 or TRBV6-3 and TRBJ2-7; 7 nucleotides align to TRBD1. Germline trimming cut 5 bases from V and 5 bases from J; bases unmatched to any gene: 6. Looked up from germline, CDR1 is MNHEY and CDR2 is SVGEGT. CDR3 length equals 13 residues. CDR3 protein: CASSRTGSNEQYF. The CDR3 nucleotides are TGTGCCAGCAGTCGGACAGGCTCTAACGAGCAGTACTTC.

This chain uses TRBV5-1 with TRBJ2-2; no reliable D call. Germline values: CDR1 SGHRS, CDR2 YFSETQ. The CDR3 runs to 14 residues. The ends were cut back, 2 bases at V and 4 bases at J, with 9 bases in the middle. In DNA, the CDR3 is TGCGCCAGCAGCTTCGCTGGTAGCACCGGGGAGCTGTTTTTT. It encodes CASSFAGSTGELFF.

The chain is built from TRBV28 and TRBJ1-2; D remains ambiguous. The germline V gene has CDR1 MDHEN and CDR2 SYDVKM. Trimming left V 9 bases short and J 9 bases short, with 23 bases between. CDR3 length equals 14 residues. The CDR3 DNA sequence: TGTGCCAGGCAGCAATCCAGCCCGTTAGGGAGCTACACCTTC. This gives the protein CARQQSSPLGSYTF.

This clonotype was detected only a few times. The chain joins TRBV12-3 or TRBV12-4 to TRBJ1-3; D gene unclear. This CDR3 is built from 14 residues. Trimming removed 4 bases at V and 0 bases at J, with 7 bases between. CDR3 region: CASSSGLSGNTIYF. CDR3 bases: TGTGCCAGCAGTTCCGGCCTCTCTGGAAACACCATATATTTT.

V usage is TRBV29-1 and J usage is TRBJ2-3; D unresolved. The V gene's germline CDR1 is SQVTM and CDR2 ANQGSEA. The CDR3 totals 10 residues. V was trimmed by 4 bases and J by 4 bases, leaving 3 bases between them. DNA for the CDR3: TGCAGCGTTGGAGCAGATACGCAGTATTTT. The encoded protein is CSVGADTQYF.

This clonotype was found a few times. The chain links TRBV20-1 to TRBJ1-1; D is uncertain. CDR1 and CDR2 (germline): DFQATT, SNEGSKA (reference sequence). Trimming removed 3 bases from V and 5 bases from J, with 10 bases in between. CDR3 size: 12 residues. CDR3 DNA sequence: TGCAGTGCTAGTATGGGTAAAACTGAAGCTTTCTTT. Translating it yields CSASMGKTEAFF.

Only a few counts were recorded for this clonotype. The rearrangement uses TRBV10-3 and TRBJ2-3; 12 nucleotides match TRBD2. CDR1 and CDR2 (germline): ENHRY, SYGVKD. The CDR3 length is 18 residues. Germline trimming cut 2 bases from V and 6 bases from J; bases unmatched to any gene: 12. This CDR3 is CAISETLTSGGPEDTQYF. The CDR3 DNA reads as TGTGCCATCAGTGAGACTTTGACTAGCGGGGGCCCGGAGGATACGCAGTATTTT.

This clonotype was detected a few times. This chain joins TRBV5-1 and TRBJ2-3; possible D gene TRBD2, 6 bases. The CDR3 runs to 14 residues. The V gene's germline CDR1 is SGHRS and CDR2 YFSETQ. Trimming took off 2 bases at V and 4 bases at J, with 11 bases between the two ends. CDR3: CASSFGGTADTQYF. The CDR3 DNA reads as TGCGCCAGCAGCTTTGGGGGGACCGCAGATACGCAGTATTTT.

This clonotype was observed a few times. The chain recombines TRBV4-2 with TRBJ1-1; TRBD1 aligns across 8 bases. This CDR3 comprises 16 residues. Per the germline V gene, CDR1 is LGHNA and CDR2 is YNFKEQ. The junction had 7 bases not matched to a gene; V was cut back by 0 bases and J by 4 bases. The CDR3 coding sequence is TGTGCCAGCAGCCAAGATCCAGGGGGCGCGGGCACTGAAGCTTTCTTT. Translation gives CASSQDPGGAGTEAFF.

This clonotype was seen a handful of times. The chain joins TRBV5-1 to TRBJ2-2, with no clear D. Per germline, CDR1 SGHRS and CDR2 YFSETQ. V dropped 5 bases and J dropped 2 bases, with 13 bases sitting between them. The CDR3 consists of 15 residues. The CDR3 region is CASSGSSDNTGELFF. In DNA form, the CDR3 reads TGCGCCAGCAGTGGATCAAGCGACAACACCGGGGAGCTGTTTTTT.

CDR3 nucleotide sequence: TGCAGCGTTGGGACAGCGCACTATGGCTACACCTTC. Its protein product is CSVGTAHYGYTF. The genes are TRBV29-1 and TRBJ1-2; D is perhaps TRBD1 (6 bases). Germline V gene sequence: CDR1 SQVTM, CDR2 ANQGSEA. This CDR3 region has 12 residues. V was pared by 4 bases and J by 3 bases, with 9 bases between.

The chain joins TRBV20-1 to TRBJ1-4; no reliable D call. Trimming removed 0 bases at V and 5 bases at J, with 7 bases between. Per the germline V gene, CDR1 is DFQATT and CDR2 is SNEGSKA (reference sequence). This CDR3 spans 13 amino acids. CDR3 residues: CSARDGINEKLFF. In nucleotides, the CDR3 is TGCAGTGCTAGAGATGGGATCAATGAAAAACTGTTTTTT.

The CDR3 DNA reads as TGCGCCAGCAGCTACACGGGACAGGGGAGCTATGGCTACACCTTC. Its translation is CASSYTGQGSYGYTF. This chain uses TRBV5-1 with TRBJ1-2; TRBD1 agrees at 10 bases. V lost 3 bases and J lost 4; bases outside the gene matches: 6. Germline assignment: CDR1 SGHRS and CDR2 YFSETQ. The CDR3 runs to 15 residues.

This clonotype was detected only a few times. V usage is TRBV4-3 and J usage is TRBJ1-2, with D possibly TRBD1 on 6 matching bases. From germline, CDR1 is LGHNA and CDR2 YSLEER. The V and J ends lost 2 bases and 4 bases respectively, with 11 bases between them. CDR3 length: 14 amino acids. CDR3 in DNA: TGCGCCAGCAGCCAAATTGGACAGTCCTATGGCTACACCTTC. Translation gives CASSQIGQSYGYTF.